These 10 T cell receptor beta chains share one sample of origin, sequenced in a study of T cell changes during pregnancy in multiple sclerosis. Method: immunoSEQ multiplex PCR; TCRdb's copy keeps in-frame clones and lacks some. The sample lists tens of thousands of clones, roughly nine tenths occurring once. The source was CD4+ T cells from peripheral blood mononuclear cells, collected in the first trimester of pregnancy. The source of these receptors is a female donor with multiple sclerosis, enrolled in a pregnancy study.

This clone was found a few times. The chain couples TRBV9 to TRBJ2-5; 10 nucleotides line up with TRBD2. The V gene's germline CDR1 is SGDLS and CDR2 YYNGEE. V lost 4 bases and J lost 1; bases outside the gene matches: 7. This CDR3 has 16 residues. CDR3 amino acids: CASSLEAGGPQETQYF. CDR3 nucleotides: TGTGCCAGCAGCCTCGAAGCGGGAGGGCCCCAAGAGACCCAGTACTTC.

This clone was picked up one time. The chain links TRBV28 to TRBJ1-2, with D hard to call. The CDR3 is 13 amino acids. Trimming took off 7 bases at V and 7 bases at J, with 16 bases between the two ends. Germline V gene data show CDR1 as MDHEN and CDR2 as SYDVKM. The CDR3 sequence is CASNGNIGGGYTF. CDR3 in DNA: TGTGCCAGCAACGGAAACATTGGAGGTGGCTACACCTTC.

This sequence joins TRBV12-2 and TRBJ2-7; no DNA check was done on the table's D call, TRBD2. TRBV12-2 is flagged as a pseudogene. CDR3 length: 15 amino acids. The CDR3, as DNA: TGTGCAAGTCGCTTAGGACTAGCGGGCGTCTACGAGCAGTACTTC. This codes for CASRLGLAGVYEQYF.

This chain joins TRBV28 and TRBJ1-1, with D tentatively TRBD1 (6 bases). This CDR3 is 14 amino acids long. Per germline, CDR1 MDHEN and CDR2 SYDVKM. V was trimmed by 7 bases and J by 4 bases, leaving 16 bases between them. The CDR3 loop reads CASTATGRFTEAFF. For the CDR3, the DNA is TGTGCCAGCACCGCGACAGGTCGGTTCACTGAAGCTTTCTTT.

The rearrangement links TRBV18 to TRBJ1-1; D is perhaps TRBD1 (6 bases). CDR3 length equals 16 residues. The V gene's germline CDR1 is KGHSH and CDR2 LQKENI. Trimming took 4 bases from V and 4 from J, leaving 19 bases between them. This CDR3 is CASSLHRDLESTEAFF. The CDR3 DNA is TGTGCCAGCTCACTACACAGGGATCTAGAGAGCACTGAAGCTTTCTTT.

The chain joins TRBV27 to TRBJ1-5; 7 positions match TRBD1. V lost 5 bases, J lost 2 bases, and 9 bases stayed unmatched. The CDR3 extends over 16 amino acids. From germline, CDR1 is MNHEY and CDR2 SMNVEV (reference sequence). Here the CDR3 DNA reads TGTGCCAGCAGTCCCCAGACAGGGTCGGGCAATCAGCCCCAGCATTTT. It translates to CASSPQTGSGNQPQHF.

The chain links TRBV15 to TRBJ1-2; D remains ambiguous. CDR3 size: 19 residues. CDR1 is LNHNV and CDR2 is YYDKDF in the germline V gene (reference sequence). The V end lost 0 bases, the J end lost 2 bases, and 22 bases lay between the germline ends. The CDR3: CATSRDYSVPTDNNYGYTF. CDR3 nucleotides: TGTGCCACCAGCAGAGATTATTCGGTCCCCACAGACAACAACTATGGCTACACCTTC.

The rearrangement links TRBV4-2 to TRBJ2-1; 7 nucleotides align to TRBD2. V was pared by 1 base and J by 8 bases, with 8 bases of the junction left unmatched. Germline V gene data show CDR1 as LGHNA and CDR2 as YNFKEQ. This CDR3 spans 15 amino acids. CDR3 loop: CASSQVWEGRDEQFF. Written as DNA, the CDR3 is TGTGCCAGCAGCCAAGTGTGGGAGGGCCGCGATGAGCAGTTCTTC.

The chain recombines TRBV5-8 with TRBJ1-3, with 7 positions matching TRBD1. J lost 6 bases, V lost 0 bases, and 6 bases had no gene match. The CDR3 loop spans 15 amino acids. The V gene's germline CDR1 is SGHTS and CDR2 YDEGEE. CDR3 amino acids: CASSLAQGQTNTIYF. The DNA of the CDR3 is TGTGCCAGCAGCTTGGCACAGGGGCAAACAAACACCATATATTTT.

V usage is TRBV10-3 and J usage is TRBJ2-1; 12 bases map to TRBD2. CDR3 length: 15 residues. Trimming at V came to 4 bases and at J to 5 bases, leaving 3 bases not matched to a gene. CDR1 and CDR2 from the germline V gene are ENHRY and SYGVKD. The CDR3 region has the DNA TGTGCCATCAGTGGCTGGACTAGCGGGAACAATGAGCAGTTCTTC. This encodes CAISGWTSGNNEQFF.